This section outlines one T cell receptor beta chain sequence together with its context. The primer mix had 60 Vbeta and 13 Jbeta primers. Sequenced by immunoSEQ multiplex PCR; TCRdb stores in-frame clones only, minus some. The data show about 100,000 clones, with 74% seen just once and about 2.6% held by the top ten. The sample is drawn from a study of cytomegalovirus exposure and HLA in healthy donors. Germline values: CDR1 SGHRS, CDR2 YFSETQ. The V segment lost 4 bases and the J segment 5 bases; nucleotides outside the gene matches: 5. CDR3 length equals 15 residues. The source is a man aged 45-60 years in good health and CMV-seropositive. Sequenced material: PBMCs. This chain uses TRBV5-1 with TRBJ1-5; 11 bases line up with TRBD1. CDR3 DNA: TGCGCCAGCAGCCCCGGGACAGGGGGGCATCAGCCCCAGCATTTT. Residues: CASSPGTGGHQPQHF.